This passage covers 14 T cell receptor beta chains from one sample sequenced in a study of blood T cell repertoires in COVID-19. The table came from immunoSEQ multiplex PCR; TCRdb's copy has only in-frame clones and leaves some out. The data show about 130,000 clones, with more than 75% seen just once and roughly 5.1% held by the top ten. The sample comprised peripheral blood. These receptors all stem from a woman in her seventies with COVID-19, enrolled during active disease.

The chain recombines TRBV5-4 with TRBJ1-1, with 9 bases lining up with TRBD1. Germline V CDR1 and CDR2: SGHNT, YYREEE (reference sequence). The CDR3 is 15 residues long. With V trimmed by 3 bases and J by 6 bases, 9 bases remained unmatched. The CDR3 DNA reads TGTGCCAGCAGCTCCCAGGGAGGGACAGGGCCTGAAGCTTTCTTT. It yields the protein CASSSQGGTGPEAFF.

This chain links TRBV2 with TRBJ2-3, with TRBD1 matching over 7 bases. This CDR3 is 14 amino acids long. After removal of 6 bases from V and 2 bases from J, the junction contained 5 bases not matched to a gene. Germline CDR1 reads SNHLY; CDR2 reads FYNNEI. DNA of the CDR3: TGTGCCAGCAGCCGCGACAGGGCCACAGATACGCAGTATTTT. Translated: CASSRDRATDTQYF. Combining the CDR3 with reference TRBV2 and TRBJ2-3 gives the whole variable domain EPEVTQTPSHQVTQMGQEVILRCVPISNHLYFYWYRQILGQKVEFLVSFYNNEISEKSEIFDDQFSVERPDGSNFTLKIRSTKLEDSAMYFCASSRDRATDTQYFGPGTRLTVL.

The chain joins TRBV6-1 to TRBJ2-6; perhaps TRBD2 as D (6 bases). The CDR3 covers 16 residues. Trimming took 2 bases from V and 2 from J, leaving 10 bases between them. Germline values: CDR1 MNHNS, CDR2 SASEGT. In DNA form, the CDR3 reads TGTGCCAGCAGTGAAAATTGGAGGGCTGGGGCCAACGTCCTGACTTTC. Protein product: CASSENWRAGANVLTF.

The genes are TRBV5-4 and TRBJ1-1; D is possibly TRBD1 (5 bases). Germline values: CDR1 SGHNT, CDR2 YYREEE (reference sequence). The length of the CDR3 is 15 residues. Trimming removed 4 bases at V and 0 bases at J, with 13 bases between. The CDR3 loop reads CASSPADRLNTEAFF. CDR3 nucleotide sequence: TGTGCCAGCAGCCCTGCAGACAGACTGAACACTGAAGCTTTCTTT.

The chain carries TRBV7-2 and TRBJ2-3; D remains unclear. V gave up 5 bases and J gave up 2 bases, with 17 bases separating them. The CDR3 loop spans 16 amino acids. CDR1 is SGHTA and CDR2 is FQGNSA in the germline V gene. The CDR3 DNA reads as TGTGCCAGCAGCCGCCGCGCAGCGCGGCTCACAGATACGCAGTATTTT. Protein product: CASSRRAARLTDTQYF.

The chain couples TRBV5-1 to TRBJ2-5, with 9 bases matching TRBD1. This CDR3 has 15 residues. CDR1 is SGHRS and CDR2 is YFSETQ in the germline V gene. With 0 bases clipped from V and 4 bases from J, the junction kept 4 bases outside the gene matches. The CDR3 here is CASSLGTGVVETQYF. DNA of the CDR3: TGCGCCAGCAGCTTGGGGACAGGGGTTGTAGAGACCCAGTACTTC.

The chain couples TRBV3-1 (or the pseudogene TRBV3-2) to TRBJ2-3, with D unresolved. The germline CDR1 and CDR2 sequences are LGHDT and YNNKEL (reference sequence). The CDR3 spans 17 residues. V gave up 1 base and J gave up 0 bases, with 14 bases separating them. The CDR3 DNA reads TGTGCCAGCAGCCAAGGTCCGGTCCTTACTAGCACAGATACGCAGTATTTT. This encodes CASSQGPVLTSTDTQYF.

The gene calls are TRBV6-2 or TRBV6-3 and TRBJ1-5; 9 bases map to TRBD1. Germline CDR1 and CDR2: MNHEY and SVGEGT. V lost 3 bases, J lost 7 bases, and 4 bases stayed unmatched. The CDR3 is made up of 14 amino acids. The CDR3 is CASSYGQGKQPQHF. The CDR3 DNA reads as TGTGCCAGCAGTTATGGACAGGGGAAACAGCCCCAGCATTTT.

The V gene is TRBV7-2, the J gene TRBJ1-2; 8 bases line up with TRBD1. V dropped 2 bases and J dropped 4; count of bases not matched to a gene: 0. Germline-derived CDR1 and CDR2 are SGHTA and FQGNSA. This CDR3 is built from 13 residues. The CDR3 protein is CASSLTGGYGYTF. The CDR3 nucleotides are TGTGCCAGCAGCTTAACAGGGGGCTATGGCTACACCTTC.

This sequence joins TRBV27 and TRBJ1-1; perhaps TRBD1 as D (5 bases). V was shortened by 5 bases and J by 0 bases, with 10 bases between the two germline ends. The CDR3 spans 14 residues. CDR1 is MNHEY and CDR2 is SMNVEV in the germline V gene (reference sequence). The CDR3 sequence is CASSPLGVNTEAFF. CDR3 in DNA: TGTGCCAGCAGTCCCCTAGGGGTGAACACTGAAGCTTTCTTT.

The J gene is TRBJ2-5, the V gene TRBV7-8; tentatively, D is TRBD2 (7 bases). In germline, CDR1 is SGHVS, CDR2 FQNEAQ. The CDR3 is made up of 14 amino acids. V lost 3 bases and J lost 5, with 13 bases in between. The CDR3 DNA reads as TGTGCCAGCAGCTTTCGGGGGGCTGGGGAGACCCAGTACTTC. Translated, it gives CASSFRGAGETQYF.

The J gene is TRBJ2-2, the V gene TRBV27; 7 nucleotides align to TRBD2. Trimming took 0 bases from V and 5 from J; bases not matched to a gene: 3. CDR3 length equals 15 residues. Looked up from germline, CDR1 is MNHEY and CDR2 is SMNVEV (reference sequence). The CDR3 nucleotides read TGTGCCAGCAGTTTATCGGGCGGGGGTACCGGGGAGCTGTTTTTT. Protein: CASSLSGGGTGELFF.

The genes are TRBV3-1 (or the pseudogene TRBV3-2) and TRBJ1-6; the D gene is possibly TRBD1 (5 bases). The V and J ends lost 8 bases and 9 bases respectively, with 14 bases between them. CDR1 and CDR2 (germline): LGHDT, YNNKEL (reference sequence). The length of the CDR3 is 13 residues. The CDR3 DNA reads TGTGCCAGCGAGGGTTCGGGGGGTTCACCCCTCCACTTT. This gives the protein CASEGSGGSPLHF.

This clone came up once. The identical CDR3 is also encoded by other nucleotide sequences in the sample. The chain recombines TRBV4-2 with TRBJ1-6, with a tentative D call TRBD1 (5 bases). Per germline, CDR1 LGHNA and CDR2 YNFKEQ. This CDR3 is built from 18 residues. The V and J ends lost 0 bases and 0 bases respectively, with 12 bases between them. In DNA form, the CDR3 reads TGTGCCAGCAGCCAAGAGGTCGACAGCAGCTCCTATAATTCACCCCTCCACTTT. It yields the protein CASSQEVDSSSYNSPLHF.